This TCR beta chain was observed in a study of post-analysis software for immune sequencing data. Overall study: Multiple sclerosis in the patients followed relapsing-remitting, secondary progressive and progressive-relapsing courses. Study-wide points: Patients used roughly five TRBV segments, including TRBV5-6, TRBV5-1 and TRBV20-1, more often than controls. Batch-mates among the samples co-clustered strongly by F measure. Diversity measured as normalized Chao1 was significantly lower in multiple sclerosis patients than in controls.

V gave up 3 bases and J gave up 10 bases; unmatched junction bases: 4. Germline V gene sequence: CDR1 MNHEY, CDR2 SVGEGT. The CDR3 length is 12 residues. A note on this clonotype: Its specificity is unknown.

Unique molecular identifiers tagged the TCR beta cDNA libraries. TCRdb re-analysed the PCR reads in MiXCR, keeping a single row per CDR3 protein. The table has approximately 730,000 distinct CDR3 sequences, 25% to 30% seen once; the top ten hold approximately 0.6%. The chain carries TRBV6-2 or TRBV6-3 and TRBJ1-1, with 8 bases identical to TRBD1. What was sequenced was blood. This clonotype was obtained from a girl aged 5 to 17 with multiple sclerosis. The CDR3 sequence is CASSYPGGLAFF. CDR3 in DNA: TGTGCCAGCAGTTATCCAGGGGGCCTAGCTTTCTTT.